The 8 T cell receptor beta chains listed next were all sequenced from one sample in a study of blood T cell repertoires in COVID-19 (dated by TCRdb to 2020 to 2021). The method was the immunoSEQ multiplex PCR assay. TCRdb obtained this table from immuneACCESS and retained in-frame rearrangements with V and J assigned. These tables miss some clones; where compared with another copy, unresolved V genes account for less than half of the shortfall, and the remainder is unexplained. For this sample the table gives fewer than 150,000 clones, of which 84% were detected only once. Under 9.5% of the sample belongs to the ten largest clones. The material sequenced was peripheral blood. The receptor source for this set is a woman aged 80 or older in a cohort sampled during active or convalescent COVID-19.

V is TRBV6-2 or TRBV6-3 and J is TRBJ2-1, with 15 bases lining up with TRBD2. The CDR3 is 15 amino acids. J gave up 6 bases and V 5 bases, and 2 bases lay outside the gene matches. Germline lookup yields CDR1 MNHEY and CDR2 SVGEGT. CDR3 nucleotides: TGTGCCAGCAGTCCGGGACTAGCGGGAGGCAATGAGCAGTTCTTC. This gives the protein CASSPGLAGGNEQFF.

The CDR3 coding sequence is TGTGCCAGCAGTTACGTGTATCCCGGGACACAGGCTTTCTTT. The encoded protein is CASSYVYPGTQAFF. The chain couples TRBV6-6 to TRBJ1-1, with D possibly TRBD1 on 6 matching bases. The CDR3 sequence is 14 residues long. Germline V lookup: CDR1 MNHNY, CDR2 SVGAGI (reference sequence). Trimming removed 2 bases from V and 11 bases from J, with 18 bases in between.

In its sample, this clone was seen a few times. In nucleotides, the CDR3 is TGTGCCAGCAGAGAGGTCACTGAAGCTTTCTTT. Amino acids: CASREVTEAFF. The gene calls are TRBV6-6 and TRBJ1-1; no definite D call. CDR1 and CDR2 from the germline V gene are MNHNY and SVGAGI (reference sequence). This CDR3 spans 11 amino acids. V dropped 6 bases and J dropped 4 bases, with 6 bases sitting between them.

V usage is TRBV28 and J usage is TRBJ1-1; D not certain. The V end was cut by 4 bases, the J end by 0 bases, with 9 bases between. CDR1 and CDR2 from the germline V gene are MDHEN and SYDVKM. The CDR3 consists of 14 residues. DNA for the CDR3: TGTGCCAGCAGTTCTGGAGACGTGAACACTGAAGCTTTCTTT. This translates into CASSSGDVNTEAFF.

The chain employs TRBV9 and TRBJ2-7; weak D call: TRBD2 (7 bases). The V and J ends lost 2 bases and 0 bases respectively, with 12 bases between them. The V gene's germline CDR1 is SGDLS and CDR2 YYNGEE. This CDR3 has 15 residues. The CDR3 coding sequence is TGTGCCAGCAGCGTCCAGGCGGGGGCCTCCTACGAGCAGTACTTC. This sequence encodes CASSVQAGASYEQYF.

The gene calls are TRBV5-1 and TRBJ1-1; TRBD1 matches 7 bases. The J segment lost 1 base and the V segment lost 4 bases, leaving 4 bases of the junction unmatched. CDR3 length: 14 residues. Germline values: CDR1 SGHRS, CDR2 YFSETQ. The CDR3 DNA reads as TGCGCCAGCAGCATAGGGACAGAGAACACTGAAGCTTTCTTT. Translation gives CASSIGTENTEAFF.

This chain connects TRBV11-3 to TRBJ2-3; D is perhaps TRBD1 (7 bases). The CDR3 runs to 15 residues. V was pared by 5 bases and J by 5 bases, with 17 bases between. In germline, CDR1 is SGHNT, CDR2 YENEEA. The CDR3 coding sequence is TGTGCCAGCAGCCCAGGGGGGCATCAGAAAGATACGCAGTATTTT. This gives the protein CASSPGGHQKDTQYF.

This rearrangement joins TRBV6-5 to TRBJ1-1; D gene uncertain. This CDR3 has 16 amino acids. The V end lost 0 bases, the J end lost 1 base, and 12 bases lay between the germline ends. Germline CDR1 MNHEY, CDR2 SVGAGI. DNA for the CDR3: TGTGCCAGCAGTTACTCTCGGGCGGGGAGGAACACTGAAGCTTTCTTT. Its protein is CASSYSRAGRNTEAFF.